Listed below are T cell receptor beta chains from one sample, sequenced in a study of shared clonotypes between healthy human individuals. Profiling relied on immunoSEQ multiplex PCR, and the TCRdb table lists in-frame clones only, not all of them. Here the sample spans roughly 2.1 million clones, just over 90% being singletons. Sequencing used naive CD8+ T cells from PBMCs. The receptor set was obtained from a man aged 18 to 29 in good health. Some clones in this sample may be carry-over from other donors' samples. CDR3s include the opening cysteine and the closing phenylalanine or tryptophan. Fields, in order: clone size, D gene, J gene, V gene, CDR3 length, CDR3 DNA, CDR3 protein. D genes are given only for firm matches. Some rows mark clone size as missing; the rest say once, few, many or name a class of expanded clone.

size: NA
D: NA
J: TRBJ1-1
V: TRBV19
length: 17
DNA: TGTGCCAGTAGTATACAGCGAGGGAGTTCAGCGAACACTGAAGCTTTCTTT
CDR3: CASSIQRGSSANTEAFF

size: NA
D: NA
J: TRBJ2-2
V: TRBV28
length: 13
DNA: TGTGCCAGCAAAGTAGTGGGGACCGGGGAGCTGTTTTTT
CDR3: CASKVVGTGELFF

size: NA
D: TRBD1
J: TRBJ1-1
V: TRBV13
length: 13
DNA: TGTGCCAGCAGCGTACAGGGGCCCACTGAAGCTTTCTTT
CDR3: CASSVQGPTEAFF

size: NA
D: NA
J: TRBJ2-7
V: TRBV9
length: 14
DNA: TGTGCCAGCAGCGAGGGCCGGCCGGGTTGCGAGCAGTACTTC
CDR3: CASSEGRPGCEQYF

size: NA
D: NA
J: TRBJ2-6
V: TRBV27
length: 16
DNA: TGTGCCAGCAGTTTATCGAGGGGGACTGGGGCCAACGTCCTGACTTTC
CDR3: CASSLSRGTGANVLTF

size: NA
D: NA
J: TRBJ2-7
V: TRBV5-6
length: 12
DNA: TGTGCCAGCAGCCAGGACGGGGTCCAGCAGTACTTC
CDR3: CASSQDGVQQYF

size: NA
D: TRBD1
J: TRBJ1-5
V: TRBV28
length: 15
DNA: TGTGCCAGCAGTTGGGGACAGGGATGGAATCAGCCCCAGCATTTT
CDR3: CASSWGQGWNQPQHF

size: NA
D: TRBD1
J: TRBJ2-3
V: TRBV29-1
length: 14
DNA: TGCAGCGTGAGACAGGGTCTCGGGGCAGATACGCAGTATTTT
CDR3: CSVRQGLGADTQYF

size: NA
D: TRBD2
J: TRBJ2-3
V: TRBV4-1
length: 17
DNA: TGCGCCAGCAGCCCTGGGACTAGCGGTTGGGGCACAGATACGCAGTATTTT
CDR3: CASSPGTSGWGTDTQYF

size: once
D: NA
J: TRBJ1-4
V: TRBV7-9
length: 16
DNA: TGTGCCAGCAGCTTCATGCAGAGAGCAACTAATGAAAAACTGTTTTTT
CDR3: CASSFMQRATNEKLFF

size: NA
D: TRBD1
J: TRBJ2-5
V: TRBV10-2
length: 14
DNA: TGCGCCAGCAGTGAGCTGACAGGGGGCGAGACCCAGTACTTC
CDR3: CASSELTGGETQYF

size: NA
D: TRBD2
J: TRBJ2-7
V: TRBV19
length: 15
DNA: TGTGCCAGTAGTATCGGCGGGAGGACCTCCTACGAGCAGTACTTC
CDR3: CASSIGGRTSYEQYF

size: once
D: NA
J: TRBJ1-3
V: TRBV29-1
length: 15
DNA: TGCAGCGTTGAAGATCGCGTCGGAACTGGAAACACCATATATTTT
CDR3: CSVEDRVGTGNTIYF

size: NA
D: NA
J: TRBJ2-1
V: TRBV4-3
length: 13
DNA: TGCGCCAGCAGCCAAGATCCGGCCAATGAGCAGTTCTTC
CDR3: CASSQDPANEQFF

size: NA
D: NA
J: TRBJ2-5
V: TRBV29-1
length: 13
DNA: TGCAGCGTTGTAGGAAGGGGACAAGAGACCCAGTACTTC
CDR3: CSVVGRGQETQYF

size: NA
D: TRBD1
J: TRBJ1-2
V: TRBV29-1
length: 17
DNA: TGCAGCGTTGTACGCTTGGTGCAGGGGGCAATAGTTTACGGCTACACCTTC
CDR3: CSVVRLVQGAIVYGYTF

size: NA
D: TRBD1
J: TRBJ2-7
V: TRBV28
length: 15
DNA: TGTGCCAGCAGTTCCAGACAGGGGTGGTCCTACGAGCAGTACTTC
CDR3: CASSSRQGWSYEQYF

size: NA
D: TRBD2
J: TRBJ2-1
V: TRBV29-1
length: 14
DNA: TGCAGCGTTGAGTACCTAGCGGGAGGCAATGAGCAGTTCTTC
CDR3: CSVEYLAGGNEQFF

size: NA
D: NA
J: TRBJ1-1
V: TRBV5-8
length: 15
DNA: TGTGCCAGCAACTCATTGGGTGGGAAGAACACTGAAGCTTTCTTT
CDR3: CASNSLGGKNTEAFF

size: NA
D: NA
J: TRBJ1-2
V: TRBV27
length: 13
DNA: TGTGCCAGCAGTTTTGGGGCCCAATATGGCTACACCTTC
CDR3: CASSFGAQYGYTF

size: NA
D: NA
J: TRBJ2-1
V: TRBV7-9
length: 12
DNA: TGTGCCAGCGGACTAACCTACAATGAGCAGTTCTTC
CDR3: CASGLTYNEQFF

size: NA
D: NA
J: TRBJ2-7
V: TRBV6-5
length: 15
DNA: TGTGCCAGCAGCAGCTCCCGGGACACCTCCTACGAGCAGTACTTC
CDR3: CASSSSRDTSYEQYF

size: NA
D: NA
J: TRBJ1-2
V: TRBV6-5
length: 14
DNA: TGTGCCAGCAGCCCGTTTAATTACGACTCCGGCTACACCTTC
CDR3: CASSPFNYDSGYTF